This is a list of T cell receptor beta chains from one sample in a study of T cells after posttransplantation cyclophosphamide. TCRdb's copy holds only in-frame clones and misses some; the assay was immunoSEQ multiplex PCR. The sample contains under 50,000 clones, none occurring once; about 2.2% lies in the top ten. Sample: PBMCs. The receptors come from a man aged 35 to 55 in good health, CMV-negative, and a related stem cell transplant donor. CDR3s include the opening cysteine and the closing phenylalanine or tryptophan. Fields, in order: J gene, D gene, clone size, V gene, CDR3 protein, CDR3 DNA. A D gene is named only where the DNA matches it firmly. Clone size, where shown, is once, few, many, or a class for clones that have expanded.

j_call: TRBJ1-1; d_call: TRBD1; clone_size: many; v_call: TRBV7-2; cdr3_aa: CASSPGQGFEAFF; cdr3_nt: TGTGCCAGCAGCCCCGGACAGGGGTTTGAAGCTTTCTTT
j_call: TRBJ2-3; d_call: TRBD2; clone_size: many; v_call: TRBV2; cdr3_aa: CASSEIAGAINTQYF; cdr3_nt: TGTGCCAGCAGTGAGATAGCGGGAGCTATAAATACGCAGTATTTT
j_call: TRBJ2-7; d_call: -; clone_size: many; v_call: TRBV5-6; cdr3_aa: CASSFRDEQYF; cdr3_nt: TGTGCCAGCAGCTTCCGGGACGAGCAGTACTTC
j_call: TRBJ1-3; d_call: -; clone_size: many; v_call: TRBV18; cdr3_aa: CASSPLPPTSSGNTIYF; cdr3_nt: TGTGCCAGCTCACCCCTCCCGCCAACAAGCTCTGGAAACACCATATATTTT
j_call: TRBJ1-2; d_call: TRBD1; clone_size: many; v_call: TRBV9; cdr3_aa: CASSAPGTGVGGYTF; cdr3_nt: TGTGCCAGCAGCGCCCCCGGGACAGGGGTAGGGGGCTACACCTTC
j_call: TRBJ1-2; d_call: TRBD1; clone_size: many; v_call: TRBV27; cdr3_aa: CASSLTGNNYGYTF; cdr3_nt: TGTGCCAGCAGTTTGACAGGGAATAACTATGGCTACACCTTC
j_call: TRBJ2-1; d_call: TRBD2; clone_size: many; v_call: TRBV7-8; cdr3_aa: CASSTTGTSETNNEQFF; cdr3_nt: TGTGCCAGCAGCACGACCGGGACTAGCGAGACCAACAATGAGCAGTTCTTC
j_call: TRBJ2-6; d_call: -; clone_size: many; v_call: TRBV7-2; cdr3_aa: CASSLAPWGAGANVLTF; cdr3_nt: TGTGCCAGCAGCTTAGCCCCCTGGGGCGCCGGGGCCAACGTCCTGACTTTC
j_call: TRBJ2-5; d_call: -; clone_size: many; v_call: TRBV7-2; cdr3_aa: CASSLGSSRETQYF; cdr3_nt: TGTGCCAGCAGCTTAGGATCTAGCCGGGAGACCCAGTACTTC
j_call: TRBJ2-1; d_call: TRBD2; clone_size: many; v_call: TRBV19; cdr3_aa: CASSPYPFSGRNEQFF; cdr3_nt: TGTGCCAGTAGTCCCTACCCCTTTAGCGGGAGAAATGAGCAGTTCTTC
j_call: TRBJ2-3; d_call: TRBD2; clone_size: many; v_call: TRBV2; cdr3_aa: CASSEGSGSGYTQYF; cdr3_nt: TGTGCCAGCAGTGAAGGTAGCGGGAGTGGCTATACGCAGTATTTT
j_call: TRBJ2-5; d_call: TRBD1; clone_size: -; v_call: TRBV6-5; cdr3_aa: CASSYSRGPGTQYF; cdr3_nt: TGTGCCAGCAGTTACTCGAGGGGGCCTGGGACGCAGTACTTC
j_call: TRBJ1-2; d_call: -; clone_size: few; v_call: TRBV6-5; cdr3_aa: CASKTYKDGYTF; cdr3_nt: TGTGCCAGCAAGACTTACAAGGATGGCTACACCTTC
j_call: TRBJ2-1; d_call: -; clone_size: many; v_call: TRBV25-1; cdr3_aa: CASRGGYNEQFF; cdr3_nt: TGTGCCAGCAGGGGAGGCTACAATGAGCAGTTCTTC
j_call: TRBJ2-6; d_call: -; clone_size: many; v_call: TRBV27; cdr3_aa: CASSSAGAEGANVLTF; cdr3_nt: TGTGCCAGCAGTTCTGCAGGGGCAGAAGGGGCCAACGTCCTGACTTTC
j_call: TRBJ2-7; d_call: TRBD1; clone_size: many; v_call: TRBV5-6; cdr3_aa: CASEGQGVGFLSYEQYF; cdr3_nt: TGTGCCAGCGAGGGACAGGGGGTCGGATTTCTTAGCTACGAGCAGTACTTC
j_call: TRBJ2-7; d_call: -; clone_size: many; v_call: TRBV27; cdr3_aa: CASSLSARAYEQYF; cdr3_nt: TGTGCCAGCAGTTTATCAGCGAGGGCCTACGAGCAGTACTTC
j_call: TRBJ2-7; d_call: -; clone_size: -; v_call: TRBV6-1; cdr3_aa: CASSPGEAREQYF; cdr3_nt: TGTGCCAGCAGCCCCGGGGAGGCACGGGAGCAGTACTTC
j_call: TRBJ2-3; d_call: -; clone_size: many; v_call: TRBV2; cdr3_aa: CASTSGLFGTDTQYF; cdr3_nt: TGTGCCAGCACCTCAGGACTTTTTGGCACAGATACGCAGTATTTT
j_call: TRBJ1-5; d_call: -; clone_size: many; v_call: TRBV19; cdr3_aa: CASSTYAGTPNQPQHF; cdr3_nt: TGTGCCAGTAGTACGTACGCCGGGACACCCAATCAGCCCCAGCATTTT
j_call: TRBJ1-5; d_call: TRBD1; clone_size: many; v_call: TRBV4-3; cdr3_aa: CASSHETGDGQPQHF; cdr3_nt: TGCGCCAGCAGCCATGAAACAGGGGACGGACAGCCCCAGCATTTT
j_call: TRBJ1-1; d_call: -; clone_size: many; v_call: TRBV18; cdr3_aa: CASSPLGANTEAFF; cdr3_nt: TGTGCCAGCTCACCACTTGGGGCGAACACTGAAGCTTTCTTT
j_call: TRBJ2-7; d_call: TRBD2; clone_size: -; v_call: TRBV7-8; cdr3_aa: CASSPGLAGTYEQYF; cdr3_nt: TGTGCCAGCAGCCCAGGACTAGCGGGAACCTACGAGCAGTACTTC
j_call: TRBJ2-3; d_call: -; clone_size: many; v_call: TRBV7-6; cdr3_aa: CASSLVGSKDTQYF; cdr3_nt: TGTGCCAGCAGCTTAGTCGGGAGTAAAGATACGCAGTATTTT
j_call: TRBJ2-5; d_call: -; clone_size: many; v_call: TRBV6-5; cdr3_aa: CASSWAPRGQETQYF; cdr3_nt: TGTGCCAGCAGTTGGGCCCCTAGGGGTCAAGAGACCCAGTACTTC
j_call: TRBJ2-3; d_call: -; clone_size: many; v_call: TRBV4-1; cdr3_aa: CASSQDVISGVGTDTQYF; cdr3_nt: TGCGCCAGCAGCCAAGATGTTATCTCGGGGGTCGGCACAGATACGCAGTATTTT
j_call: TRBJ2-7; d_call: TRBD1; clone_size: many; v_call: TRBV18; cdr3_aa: CASSQGAGTGKYEQYF; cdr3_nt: TGTGCCAGCTCCCAGGGGGCCGGGACAGGGAAATACGAGCAGTACTTC
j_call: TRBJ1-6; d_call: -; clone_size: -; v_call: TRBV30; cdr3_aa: CAWSVPALHF; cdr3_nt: TGTGCCTGGAGTGTACCGGCCCTCCACTTT
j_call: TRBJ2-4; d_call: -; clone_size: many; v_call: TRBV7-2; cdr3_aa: CASSSGYNIQYF; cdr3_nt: TGTGCCAGCAGCTCAGGGTATAACATTCAGTACTTC
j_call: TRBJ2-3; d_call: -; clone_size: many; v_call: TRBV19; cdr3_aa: CASSIGRNTQYF; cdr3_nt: TGTGCCAGTAGTATAGGGCGGAATACGCAGTATTTT
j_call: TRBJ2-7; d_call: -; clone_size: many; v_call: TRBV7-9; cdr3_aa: CASSLDMPYEQYF; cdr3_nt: TGTGCCAGCAGCTTGGACATGCCCTACGAGCAGTACTTC
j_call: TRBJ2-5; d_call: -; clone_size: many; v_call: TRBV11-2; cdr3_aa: CASSLDGVSAETQYF; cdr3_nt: TGTGCCAGCAGCTTAGACGGGGTTAGTGCGGAGACCCAGTACTTC
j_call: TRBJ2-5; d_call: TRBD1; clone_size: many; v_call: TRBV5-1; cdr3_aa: CASSLGTGAGQETQYF; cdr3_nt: TGCGCCAGCAGCTTGGGGACAGGGGCGGGGCAAGAGACCCAGTACTTC
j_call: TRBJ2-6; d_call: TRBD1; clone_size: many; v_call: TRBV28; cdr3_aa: CAIQGGQGASGANVLTF; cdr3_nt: TGTGCCATCCAAGGGGGACAGGGGGCCTCTGGGGCCAACGTCCTGACTTTC
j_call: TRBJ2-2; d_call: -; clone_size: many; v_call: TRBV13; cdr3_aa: CASKSIITGELFF; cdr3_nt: TGTGCCAGCAAGAGTATCATTACCGGGGAGCTGTTTTTT
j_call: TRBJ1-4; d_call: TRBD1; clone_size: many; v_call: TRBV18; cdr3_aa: CASSPGTDNEKLFF; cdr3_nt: TGTGCCAGCTCACCAGGGACAGATAATGAAAAACTGTTTTTT
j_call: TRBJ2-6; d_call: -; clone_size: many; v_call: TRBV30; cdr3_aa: CAWGGSGANVLTF; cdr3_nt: TGTGCCTGGGGGGGGTCTGGGGCCAACGTCCTGACTTTC
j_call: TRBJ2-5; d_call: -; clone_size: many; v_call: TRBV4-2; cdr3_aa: CASSRRDYQETQYF; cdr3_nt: TGTGCCAGCAGCCGCCGGGACTACCAAGAGACCCAGTACTTC
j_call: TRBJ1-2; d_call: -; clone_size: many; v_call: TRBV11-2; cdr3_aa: CASSFSLDTSRYGYTF; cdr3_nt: TGTGCCAGCAGCTTTAGCCTGGACACCTCTCGATATGGCTACACCTTC
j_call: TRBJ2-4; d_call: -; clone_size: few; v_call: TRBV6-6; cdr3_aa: CASSYRDRLNIQYF; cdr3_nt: TGTGCCAGCAGCTACCGAGACAGACTAAACATTCAGTACTTC
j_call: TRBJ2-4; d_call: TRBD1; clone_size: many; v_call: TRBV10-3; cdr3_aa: CAISESRTGDPIQYF; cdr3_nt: TGTGCCATCAGTGAGTCGAGGACAGGCGACCCCATTCAGTACTTC
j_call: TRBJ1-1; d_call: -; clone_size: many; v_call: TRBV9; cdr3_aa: CASSVGSGSTEAFF; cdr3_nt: TGTGCCAGCAGCGTAGGATCGGGGTCCACTGAAGCTTTCTTT
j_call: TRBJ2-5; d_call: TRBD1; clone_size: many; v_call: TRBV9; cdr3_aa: CASSVGTGYGETQYF; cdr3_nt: TGTGCCAGCAGCGTAGGGACAGGGTACGGAGAGACCCAGTACTTC
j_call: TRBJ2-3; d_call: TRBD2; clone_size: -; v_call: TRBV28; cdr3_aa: CASSLPRTSGRVDTQYF; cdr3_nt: TGTGCCAGCAGTTTGCCTCGGACTAGCGGGAGAGTGGATACGCAGTATTTT
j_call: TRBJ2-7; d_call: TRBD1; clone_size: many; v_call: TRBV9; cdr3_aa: CASSTGQGVDEQYF; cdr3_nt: TGTGCCAGCAGCACCGGACAGGGGGTGGACGAGCAGTACTTC
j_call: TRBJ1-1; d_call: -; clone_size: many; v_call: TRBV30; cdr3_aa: CAWSKGHSNTEAFF; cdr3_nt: TGTGCCTGGAGTAAGGGGCACTCGAACACTGAAGCTTTCTTT
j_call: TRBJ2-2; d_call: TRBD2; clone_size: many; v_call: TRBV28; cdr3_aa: CASSPTGTTNTGELFF; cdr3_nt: TGTGCCAGCAGCCCTACCGGGACTACGAACACCGGGGAGCTGTTTTTT
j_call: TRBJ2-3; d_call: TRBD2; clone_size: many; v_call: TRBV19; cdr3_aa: CASSMGGADTQYF; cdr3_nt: TGTGCCAGTAGTATGGGAGGGGCAGATACGCAGTATTTT
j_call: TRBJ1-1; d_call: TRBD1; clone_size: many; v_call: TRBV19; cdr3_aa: CASRLAGQGTEAFF; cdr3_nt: TGTGCCAGTCGGCTGGCGGGACAGGGGACTGAAGCTTTCTTT
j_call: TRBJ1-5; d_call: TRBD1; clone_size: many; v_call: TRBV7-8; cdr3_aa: CASSSRRTGSSNQPQHF; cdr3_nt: TGTGCCAGCAGCTCCCGACGGACAGGGAGTAGCAATCAGCCCCAGCATTTT
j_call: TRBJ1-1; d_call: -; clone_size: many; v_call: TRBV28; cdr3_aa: CASIHYPLDWEVGVNTEAFF; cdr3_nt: TGTGCCAGCATCCATTACCCTCTGGATTGGGAGGTAGGGGTGAACACTGAAGCTTTCTTT
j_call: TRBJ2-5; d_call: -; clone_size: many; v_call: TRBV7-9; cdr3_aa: CASSLKGLGRSGSQETQYF; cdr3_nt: TGTGCCAGCAGCTTAAAGGGTCTAGGGCGGAGCGGCTCTCAAGAGACCCAGTACTTC
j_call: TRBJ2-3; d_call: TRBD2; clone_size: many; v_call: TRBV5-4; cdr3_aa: CASSLERGRADTQYF; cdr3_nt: TGTGCCAGCAGCTTGGAGCGGGGGCGGGCAGATACGCAGTATTTT
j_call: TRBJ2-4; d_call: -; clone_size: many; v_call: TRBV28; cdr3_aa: CASSLELARGNIQYF; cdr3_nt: TGTGCCAGCAGTTTAGAGTTAGCCAGAGGAAACATTCAGTACTTC
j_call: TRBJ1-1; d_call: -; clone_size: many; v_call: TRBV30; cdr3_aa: CAWSDGFMNTEAFF; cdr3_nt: TGTGCCTGGAGTGACGGTTTCATGAACACTGAAGCTTTCTTT